This T cell receptor (beta chain) was captured by sequencing in a study of T cells in Graves' hyperthyroidism and ophthalmopathy. Researchers took RNA transcripts and amplified the TCR beta CDR3 regions from them. First-round RT-PCR of the TCR CDR3 relied on the HTBI primer set. TCRdb re-called the multiplex PCR reads with MiXCR, one entry per CDR3 protein. Altogether 600,000 to 650,000 distinct CDR3 sequences are present, about 16% being singletons, with the ten largest covering 3.5% to 4%. The CDR3 length is 15 residues. The germline V gene has CDR1 SGHRS and CDR2 YFSETQ. The V segment lost 2 bases and the J segment 6 bases; nucleotides outside the gene matches: 10. Out of about 10 ml of fresh peripheral blood came the PBMCs. This clonotype showed up many times. Its target is unknown. Notes on the study in general: Most expanded thyroid clonotypes above 0.001 also appeared in blood.

The sequencing sample was made of blood. The clonotype comes from a young woman with Graves' hyperthyroidism. The V and J genes are TRBV5-1 and TRBJ1-1; 7 positions agree with TRBD1. Here the CDR3 reads CASSLEPTGSSEAFF. CDR3 DNA sequence: TGCGCCAGCAGCTTAGAACCGACAGGGTCGTCTGAAGCTTTCTTT.